This is a list of T cell receptor beta chains from one sample in a study of blood T cell dynamics during melanoma immunotherapy. Sequencing was performed with immunoSEQ multiplex PCR; in TCRdb, only in-frame clones are kept and a portion is missing. Altogether about 4,800 clones are present, approximately 91% being singletons, with the ten largest covering 30%. The starting material was blood, obtained from a patient treated with checkpoint blockade. Receptors were obtained from a human donor with melanoma. CDR3s include the opening cysteine and the closing phenylalanine or tryptophan. A D gene is named only where the DNA matches it firmly. Clone size appears in some rows only: once, few, many, or a class for an expanded clone.

NA	NA	TRBV5-4	TRBJ2-2	CASSLVRVEDTGELFF	TGTGCCAGCAGCTTGGTGAGGGTAGAGGACACCGGGGAGCTGTTTTTT
TRBD2	NA	TRBV5-4	TRBJ2-3	CASSRLAGGSTDTQYF	TGTGCCAGCAGCCGACTAGCGGGAGGGAGCACAGATACGCAGTATTTT
TRBD1	NA	TRBV29-1	TRBJ1-1	CSASTGTNTEAFF	TGCAGCGCCTCGACAGGGACGAACACTGAAGCTTTCTTT
NA	NA	TRBV6-6	TRBJ1-5	CASSREYSNQPQHF	TGTGCCAGCAGCCGAGAATATAGCAATCAGCCCCAGCATTTT
NA	NA	TRBV4-2	TRBJ2-7	CASSLAGKTYEQYF	TGTGCCAGCAGCCTCGCGGGGAAGACCTACGAGCAGTACTTC
TRBD1	NA	TRBV30	TRBJ1-2	CAWSGGTGGYGYTF	TGTGCCTGGAGTGGAGGGACAGGGGGCTATGGCTACACCTTC
NA	NA	TRBV5-1	TRBJ2-7	CASSPGGQRGPEQYF	TGCGCCAGCAGCCCCGGGGGGCAAAGGGGGCCCGAGCAGTACTTC
TRBD1	NA	TRBV19	TRBJ2-5	CASSIRGRETQYF	TGTGCCAGTAGTATTAGGGGGCGGGAGACCCAGTACTTC
TRBD1	NA	TRBV7-2	TRBJ1-2	CASRRGQGAYGYTF	TGTGCCAGCAGGAGGGGACAGGGGGCTTATGGCTACACCTTC
NA	NA	TRBV6-5	TRBJ2-7	CASGDGYYEQYF	TGTGCCAGCGGGGACGGTTACTACGAGCAGTACTTC
TRBD2	NA	TRBV27	TRBJ2-1	CASSLFGLAGNSYNEQFF	TGTGCCAGCAGTTTATTCGGACTAGCGGGGAACTCCTACAATGAGCAGTTCTTC
NA	NA	TRBV30	TRBJ2-5	CAWSVGQKTQYF	TGTGCCTGGAGTGTAGGCCAAAAGACCCAGTACTTC
NA	NA	TRBV7-2	TRBJ1-1	CASSFRNTEAFF	TGTGCCAGCAGCTTCCGGAACACTGAAGCTTTCTTT
TRBD2	NA	TRBV6-6	TRBJ2-7	CASSYGTSGSYEQYF	TGTGCCAGCAGTTACGGGACTAGCGGGTCCTACGAGCAGTACTTC
TRBD1	NA	TRBV7-2	TRBJ1-2	CASSLVGTGGFDGYTF	TGTGCCAGCAGCTTAGTGGGGACAGGGGGATTCGATGGCTACACCTTC
NA	NA	TRBV25-1	TRBJ2-1	CASSVATDEQFF	TGTGCCAGCAGTGTGGCTACCGATGAGCAGTTCTTC
NA	NA	TRBV4-3	TRBJ2-3	CASSRVGGAVNTQYF	TGCGCCAGCAGCCGTGTGGGGGGCGCGGTTAATACGCAGTATTTT
TRBD2	NA	TRBV5-1	TRBJ2-3	CASSTGQRESTDTQYF	TGCGCCAGCAGCACGGGGCAGCGGGAGAGCACAGATACGCAGTATTTT
NA	NA	TRBV11-3	TRBJ2-1	CASSLGETRGNEQFF	TGTGCCAGCAGCTTAGGTGAGACAAGAGGGAATGAGCAGTTCTTC
NA	NA	TRBV7-9	TRBJ1-4	CASSRDHEKLFF	TGTGCCAGCAGCAGGGATCATGAAAAACTGTTTTTT
NA	NA	TRBV4-1	TRBJ2-7	CASSQDDGYEQYF	TGCGCCAGCAGCCAAGATGATGGATACGAGCAGTACTTC
NA	NA	TRBV29-1	TRBJ2-7	CSVLFVKQYF	TGCAGCGTCCTGTTTGTTAAGCAGTACTTC
NA	NA	TRBV7-2	TRBJ1-2	CASSFSASTGGYTF	TGTGCCAGCAGCTTTTCCGCCTCGACGGGGGGCTACACCTTC
NA	few	TRBV30	TRBJ1-1	CAWRRRGNTEAFF	TGTGCCTGGAGAAGAAGAGGGAACACTGAAGCTTTCTTT
TRBD1	NA	TRBV6-1	TRBJ1-6	CASSAHGQGEGNSPLHF	TGTGCCAGCAGTGCCCACGGGCAGGGGGAAGGGAATTCACCCCTCCACTTT
TRBD2	NA	TRBV2	TRBJ2-7	CASSVREGPTRQYF	TGTGCCAGCAGTGTACGGGAGGGCCCTACGAGGCAGTACTTC
NA	NA	TRBV21-1	TRBJ1-5	CASSKGEQQFNQPQHF	TGTGCCAGCAGCAAAGGTGAACAGCAGTTCAATCAGCCCCAGCATTTT
TRBD1	NA	TRBV30	TRBJ2-3	CAWSSTGGIDTQYF	TGTGCCTGGAGTTCAACAGGGGGGATAGATACGCAGTATTTT
NA	NA	TRBV6-5	TRBJ2-2	CASSRSGGGTGELFF	TGTGCCAGCAGTCGATCAGGGGGAGGAACCGGGGAGCTGTTTTTT
NA	NA	TRBV5-1	TRBJ2-2	CASSRTASNTGELFF	TGCGCCAGCAGCCGGACAGCCTCGAACACCGGGGAGCTGTTTTTT
NA	NA	TRBV10-3	TRBJ1-2	CASSPQTGTIHGYTF	TGTGCCAGCAGCCCGCAAACCGGGACAATCCATGGCTACACCTTC
NA	NA	TRBV13	TRBJ2-7	CASSPGGAASYEQYF	TGTGCCAGCAGTCCCGGGGGCGCGGCCTCCTACGAGCAGTACTTC
NA	NA	TRBV7-9	TRBJ2-4	CASSLVAENIQYF	TGTGCCAGCAGCTTAGTGGCAGAGAACATTCAGTACTTC
NA	NA	TRBV5-1	TRBJ2-5	CASSQWEETEETQYF	TGCGCCAGCAGCCAGTGGGAGGAAACCGAAGAGACCCAGTACTTC
TRBD1	NA	TRBV4-3	TRBJ2-5	CASSQQIPGQGETQYF	TGCGCCAGCAGCCAGCAAATTCCGGGACAGGGAGAGACCCAGTACTTC
NA	NA	TRBV5-6	TRBJ2-7	CASTWGDEQYF	TGTGCCAGCACCTGGGGGGACGAGCAGTACTTC
NA	few	TRBV10-3	TRBJ1-2	CAISESHGYTF	TGTGCCATCAGTGAGTCGCATGGCTACACCTTC
TRBD2	NA	TRBV18	TRBJ2-1	CASSPGGGRSNEQFF	TGTGCCAGCTCACCAGGTGGCGGGAGATCGAATGAGCAGTTCTTC
NA	NA	TRBV5-6	TRBJ1-3	CASSLNQEIPSGNTIYF	TGTGCCAGCAGCTTGAATCAAGAGATCCCCTCTGGAAACACCATATATTTT
NA	NA	TRBV11-2	TRBJ2-2	CASSLDSGAGELFF	TGTGCCAGCAGCTTAGATTCGGGTGCCGGGGAGCTGTTTTTT
TRBD2	NA	TRBV11-2	TRBJ2-7	CASSLETGLAYEQYF	TGTGCCAGCAGCTTAGAGACGGGACTAGCCTACGAGCAGTACTTC
NA	NA	TRBV6-5	TRBJ2-3	CASKVPGRTDTQYF	TGTGCCAGCAAGGTCCCAGGGCGCACAGATACGCAGTATTTT
NA	NA	TRBV30	TRBJ2-7	CAWAQSLGAYEQYF	TGTGCCTGGGCGCAGAGCCTCGGGGCCTACGAGCAGTACTTC
NA	NA	TRBV19	TRBJ2-7	CASSIKSAWRYEQYF	TGTGCCAGTAGTATAAAGTCGGCCTGGCGATACGAGCAGTACTTC
NA	NA	TRBV6-4	TRBJ2-3	CASSDSENPTDTQYF	TGTGCCAGCAGTGACTCCGAGAACCCCACAGATACGCAGTATTTT
NA	NA	TRBV5-1	TRBJ2-7	CASSLFSSYSYEQYF	TGCGCCAGCAGCTTATTTAGCAGCTACTCCTACGAGCAGTACTTC
TRBD2	NA	TRBV27	TRBJ2-5	CELAGGVETQYF	TGTGAATTAGCGGGAGGGGTAGAGACCCAGTACTTC
NA	NA	TRBV7-4	TRBJ2-3	CASSPDSLGTDTQYF	TGTGCCAGCAGCCCGGACAGCCTAGGCACAGATACGCAGTATTTT
NA	NA	TRBV6-5	TRBJ1-5	CASRVRTPDQPQHF	TGTGCCAGCAGAGTCAGGACCCCGGATCAGCCCCAGCATTTT
NA	NA	TRBV14	TRBJ2-3	CASSARLLLPSTDTQYF	TGTGCCAGCAGCGCTCGACTATTACTCCCTAGCACAGATACGCAGTATTTT
NA	NA	TRBV5-1	TRBJ2-1	CASSLGFSYNEQFF	TGCGCCAGCAGCTTGGGATTCTCCTACAATGAGCAGTTCTTC
NA	NA	TRBV5-1	TRBJ2-7	CASSSELIEGEQYF	TGCGCCAGCAGCTCGGAGCTGATCGAGGGGGAGCAGTACTTC
NA	NA	TRBV6-6	TRBJ2-1	CASRLPHNEQFF	TGTGCCAGCAGACTCCCTCACAATGAGCAGTTCTTC